The entry that follows covers one T cell receptor (beta chain) sequence. Its antigen remains unidentified. The CDR3 extends over 16 amino acids. Per the germline V gene, CDR1 is MDHEN and CDR2 is SYDVKM. Trimming removed 9 bases at V and 0 bases at J, with 18 bases between. The data stem from a study of CD8 T cells in ankylosing spondylitis. Findings and limits, study-wide: Enrichment of disease-linked clones was reportedly significant in matched ankylosing spondylitis synovial fluid. CD8+ by phenotype, disease-linked clones were relatively rare in peripheral blood. There was a TCR beta motif, made of several highly homologous variants, that appeared characteristic of ankylosing spondylitis blood.

Quantitative barcoded 5'-RACE was used to prepare TCR beta libraries. In TCRdb, the 5' RACE reads were re-called with MiXCR into one record per CDR3 protein. The sample yields fewer than 450,000 distinct CDR3 sequences, over 15% seen once. The chain links TRBV28 to TRBJ1-5; D may be TRBD1 (6 bases). The sample taken for sequencing was blood, either unsorted or a sorted T cell fraction (not recorded which). The origin of this receptor is a male donor with ankylosing spondylitis. The CDR3 here is CASSSKTGYSNQPQHF. The DNA of the CDR3 is TGTGCCAGTTCATCCAAGACAGGTTATAGCAATCAGCCCCAGCATTTT.